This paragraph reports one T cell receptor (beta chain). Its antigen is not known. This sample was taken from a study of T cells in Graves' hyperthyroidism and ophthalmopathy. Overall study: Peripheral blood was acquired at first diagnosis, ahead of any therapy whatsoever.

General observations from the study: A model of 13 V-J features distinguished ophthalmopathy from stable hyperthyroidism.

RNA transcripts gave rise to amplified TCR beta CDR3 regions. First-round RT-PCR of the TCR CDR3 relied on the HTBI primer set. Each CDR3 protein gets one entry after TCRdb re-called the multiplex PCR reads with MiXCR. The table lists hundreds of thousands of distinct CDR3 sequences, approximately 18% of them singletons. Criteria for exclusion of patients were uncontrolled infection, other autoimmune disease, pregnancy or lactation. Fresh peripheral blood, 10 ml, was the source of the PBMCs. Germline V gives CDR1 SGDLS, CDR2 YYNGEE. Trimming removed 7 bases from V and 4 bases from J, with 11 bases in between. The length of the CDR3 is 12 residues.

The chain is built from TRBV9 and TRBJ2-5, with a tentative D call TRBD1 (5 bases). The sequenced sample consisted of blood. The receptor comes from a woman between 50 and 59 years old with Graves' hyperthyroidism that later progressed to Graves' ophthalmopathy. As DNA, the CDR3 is TGTGCCAGCGGGGCGAGCGCAGAGACCCAGTACTTC. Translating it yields CASGASAETQYF.